Below are 25 T cell receptor beta chains sequenced from a single sample in a study of molecular identifiers for immune sequencing clone quantification. Using its own MiXCR run on the PCR reads, TCRdb lists one record per CDR3 protein. Of about 640,000 distinct CDR3 sequences in the sample, 20% were seen once. Sequences were obtained from naive CD8+ T cells from blood, with Jurkat cell RNA spiked in. Specified subset: FACS-sorted CD8+CD4-CCR7+CD45RA+ naive T cells. These receptors were taken from a human donor in good health. Some libraries in this study had Jurkat cell RNA spiked in.

The chain has TRBV6-6 and TRBJ2-5, with 14 bases identical to TRBD2. The CDR3 length is 16 residues. Trimming at V came to 5 bases and at J to 2 bases, leaving 4 bases not matched to a gene. Germline-derived CDR1 and CDR2 are MNHNY and SVGAGI (reference sequence). The CDR3, as DNA: TGTGCCAGCAGTAGGACTAGCGGGGGGTTGCAAGAGACCCAGTACTTC. Residues: CASSRTSGGLQETQYF.

This clonotype occurred many times. The V gene is TRBV4-3, the J gene TRBJ1-6, with D perhaps TRBD1 (5 bases). Germline loops: CDR1 LGHNA, CDR2 YSLEER. CDR3 length equals 15 residues. V was shortened by 0 bases and J by 5 bases, with 8 bases between the two germline ends. DNA for the CDR3: TGCGCCAGCAGCCAAGATTCAGGGAATAATTCACCCCTCCACTTT. Its translation: CASSQDSGNNSPLHF.

This clonotype was observed a single time. Relative to the germline gene, one junction end is altered; a read error may explain this. CDR3 nucleotide sequence: TGTGCCAGTAATGCTGGTGCGGGAGCGTACGAGCGGTACTTC. Protein sequence: CASNAGAGAYERYF. The chain combines TRBV19 with TRBJ2-7; 7 bases agree with TRBD2. This CDR3 has 14 residues. Germline values: CDR1 LNHDA, CDR2 SQIVND (reference sequence).

Ten or more counts support this clonotype. The chain carries TRBV7-9 and TRBJ2-7; 9 bases fit TRBD2. CDR1 is SEHNR and CDR2 is FQNEAQ in the germline V gene (reference sequence). Losses at the gene ends were 1 base for V and 3 bases for J; bases not matched to a gene: 4. The CDR3 spans 15 residues. CDR3 coding DNA: TGTGCCAGCAGCTTAGGCGTTAGCGGGAGCTACGAGCAGTACTTC. This encodes CASSLGVSGSYEQYF.

The chain recombines TRBV27 with TRBJ2-7; the D call may be TRBD1 or TRBD2 (5 bases each). CDR1 and CDR2 (germline): MNHEY, SMNVEV (reference sequence). This CDR3 is 14 amino acids long. V was cut by 5 bases and J by 6 bases, with 17 bases left in between. The CDR3 DNA follows: TGTGCCAGCAGTCCAGGGACGGCTGGCAGCGAGCAGTACTTC. This translates into CASSPGTAGSEQYF.

The J gene is TRBJ2-1, the V gene TRBV30; D is ambiguous. CDR3 length equals 11 residues. V shed 2 bases and J shed 9 bases, with 8 bases lying between them. The germline V gene has CDR1 GTSNPN and CDR2 SVGIG (reference sequence). The CDR3 coding sequence is TGTGCCTGGAGTCACGGTGGTGAGCAGTTCTTC. This codes for CAWSHGGEQFF.

This clonotype was counted many times. CDR3 protein: CASSEGSLTDIAKNIQYF. In nucleotides, the CDR3 is TGTGCCAGCAGTGAAGGGTCCCTGACAGACATAGCCAAAAACATTCAGTACTTC. The V gene is TRBV2, the J gene TRBJ2-4; tentative D call: TRBD1 (5 bases). There are 18 residues in the CDR3. Trimming removed 1 base at V and 0 bases at J, with 16 bases between. Germline CDR1 and CDR2: SNHLY and FYNNEI.

This clonotype showed up many times. This rearrangement joins TRBV7-9 to TRBJ2-2, with 10 bases matching TRBD2. Germline CDR1 reads SEHNR; CDR2 reads FQNEAQ (reference sequence). The junction had 7 bases not matched to a gene; V was cut back by 2 bases and J by 4 bases. The CDR3 covers 17 residues. CDR3 DNA sequence: TGTGCCAGCAGCTTAAGAGCTAGCGGGAGTGCCACCGGGGAGCTGTTTTTT. As protein: CASSLRASGSATGELFF.

V usage is TRBV6-5 and J usage is TRBJ1-1; D remains unclear. This CDR3 has 14 residues. Germline V lookup: CDR1 MNHEY, CDR2 SVGAGI. V lost 2 bases, J lost 4 bases, and 11 bases lay in between. The chain's CDR3 is CASSYVRSGTEAFF. For the CDR3, the DNA is TGTGCCAGCAGTTACGTTAGGAGTGGCACTGAAGCTTTCTTT.

This clonotype has only a few counts. This chain uses TRBV12-3 or TRBV12-4 with TRBJ2-2; D gene uncertain. This CDR3 has 17 residues. The V end lost 7 bases, the J end lost 1 base, and 19 bases lay between the germline ends. The CDR3 sequence is CASTDTTYNLNTGELFF. The CDR3 nucleotides are TGTGCCAGCACAGACACTACCTATAACTTGAACACCGGGGAGCTGTTTTTT.

This sequence joins TRBV24-1 and TRBJ2-3, with TRBD1 matching 7 bases. This CDR3 contains 16 residues. CDR1 and CDR2 from the germline V gene are KGHDR and SFDVKD. The V gene end was trimmed by 5 bases and the J gene end by 4 bases; junction bases not matched to a gene: 11. The CDR3 protein is CATSGRQGKSADTQYF. The DNA for the CDR3 is TGTGCCACCAGTGGAAGACAGGGTAAAAGTGCAGATACGCAGTATTTT.

In its sample, this clonotype was seen a few times. The chain couples TRBV27 to TRBJ2-7; 11 nucleotides match TRBD2. The germline V gene has CDR1 MNHEY and CDR2 SMNVEV (reference sequence). This CDR3 is 15 amino acids long. The J segment lost 2 bases and the V segment lost 8 bases, leaving 8 bases of the junction unmatched. The CDR3 DNA is TGTGCCAGCCCCCTCGGGACTAGCGGTCCCTACGAGCAGTACTTC. It translates to CASPLGTSGPYEQYF.

The V gene is TRBV4-1, the J gene TRBJ2-3; 10 bases are a match to TRBD2. This CDR3 has 19 residues. The ends lost 2 bases at V and 3 bases at J; junction bases unmatched: 14. Germline V lookup: CDR1 MGHRA, CDR2 YSYEKL. The CDR3 region is CASSQPAARLAGVTDTQYF. The CDR3 bases are TGCGCCAGCAGCCAACCGGCCGCGCGCCTAGCGGGAGTGACAGATACGCAGTATTTT.

This clonotype has only a few counts. The rearrangement uses TRBV20-1 and TRBJ2-5; 11 bases are shared with TRBD2. Germline V CDR1 and CDR2: DFQATT, SNEGSKA (reference sequence). Unmatched junction bases numbered 19, after V lost 6 bases and J lost 1 base. The CDR3 has 19 amino acids. CDR3 nucleotide sequence: TGCAGTGCAAAAGATCTCGGAACTAGCGGGAGAGAGCTCCAAGAGACCCAGTACTTC. Amino acids: CSAKDLGTSGRELQETQYF.

There are many counts of this clonotype. The chain joins TRBV6-2 or TRBV6-3 to TRBJ1-2; perhaps TRBD1 as D (6 bases). The CDR3 is made up of 15 amino acids. CDR1 and CDR2 (germline): MNHEY, SVGEGT. Trimming pared 5 bases from V and 4 bases from J, leaving 17 bases between. Written as DNA, the CDR3 is TGTGCCAGCAGTCCGTATACTGGGGGCGGCTATGGCTACACCTTC. The encoded protein is CASSPYTGGGYGYTF.

This clonotype was recorded many times. The chain links TRBV29-1 to TRBJ2-1; no clear D gene. V shed 1 base and J shed 9 bases, with 7 bases lying between them. There are 11 residues in the CDR3. Germline CDR1 is SQVTM and CDR2 is ANQGSEA. CDR3 nucleotide sequence: TGCAGCGTTGAAGGATATGGTGAGCAGTTCTTC. Amino acids: CSVEGYGEQFF.

At least ten counts were recorded for this clonotype. The chain joins TRBV19 to TRBJ1-4; tentative D call: TRBD1 (5 bases). Between the trimmed V and J ends, which lost 7 bases and 7 bases, there was a span of 13 bases. Germline V lookup: CDR1 LNHDA, CDR2 SQIVND (reference sequence). The CDR3 is 13 amino acids. DNA of the CDR3: TGTGCCAGTACCGGGACGTGGAGTGAAAAACTGTTTTTT. This sequence encodes CASTGTWSEKLFF.

The rearrangement joins TRBV7-9 to TRBJ2-2, with D perhaps matching TRBD1 (6 bases). Trimming left V 8 bases short and J 4 bases short, with 17 bases between. Germline loops: CDR1 SEHNR, CDR2 FQNEAQ (reference sequence). The CDR3 spans 15 residues. The CDR3 region is CASGKGTLSTGELFF. The CDR3 region has the DNA TGTGCCAGCGGCAAAGGGACATTGAGCACCGGGGAGCTGTTTTTT. The full variable domain, rest sourced from reference TRBV7-9 and TRBJ2-2, is DTGVSQNPRHKITKRGQNVTFRCDPISEHNRLYWYRQTLGQGPEFLTYFQNEAQLEKSRLLSDRFSAERPKGSFSTLEIQRTEQGDSAMYLCASGKGTLSTGELFFGEGSRLTVL.

This clonotype was recorded only once. J is TRBJ2-2 and V is TRBV19, with D maybe TRBD2 (5 bases). The CDR3 is made up of 16 amino acids. The V gene's germline CDR1 is LNHDA and CDR2 SQIVND (reference sequence). Trimming left V 1 base short and J 7 bases short, with 16 bases between. The CDR3 DNA reads TGTGCCAGTAGTATAGCGTTAATTTGGAGCGGCGGGGAGCTGTTTTTT. Its protein product is CASSIALIWSGGELFF.

With regard to this clonotype: At one boundary the junction diverges from the germline segment, which might be a read error. This chain connects TRBV28 to TRBJ1-4; 9 bases match TRBD1. This CDR3 contains 16 residues. Germline V gene sequence: CDR1 MDHEN, CDR2 SYDVKM. CDR3 in DNA: TGTGCCAGCAGTTTATACAGGGGGCTAACTAGTGAAAAACTGTTTTTT. Translation gives CASSLYRGLTSEKLFF.

Turning to this clonotype: This may stem from a read error, because a much larger clone lies one nucleotide away. J is TRBJ2-3 and V is TRBV4-3; 7 bases align to TRBD2. Germline V gene data show CDR1 as LGHNA and CDR2 as YSLEER. The CDR3 covers 15 residues. In DNA, the CDR3 is TGCGCCGGCAGCCAATATGCGGGGGGCACAGATACGCAGTATTTT. Encoded protein: CAGSQYAGGTDTQYF.

This clonotype has at least ten counts. J is TRBJ1-1 and V is TRBV5-4, with D unclear. This CDR3 comprises 12 residues. Germline V gives CDR1 SGHNT, CDR2 YYREEE (reference sequence). Trimming left V 4 bases short and J 4 bases short, with 8 bases between. CDR3 in amino acids: CASSAFGTEAFF. The DNA for the CDR3 is TGTGCCAGCAGCGCGTTTGGCACTGAAGCTTTCTTT.

The sample holds many counts of this clonotype. This chain joins TRBV12-3 or TRBV12-4 and TRBJ2-2; TRBD2 might be the D (6 bases). The CDR3 totals 15 residues. V was cut by 3 bases and J by 3 bases, with 11 bases left in between. In DNA form, the CDR3 reads TGTGCCAGCAGTTTTAACGGACTATACACCGGGGAGCTGTTTTTT. Its protein is CASSFNGLYTGELFF.

The chain joins TRBV2 to TRBJ2-7; 8 bases map to TRBD1. This CDR3 comprises 16 residues. CDR1 is SNHLY, CDR2 FYNNEI, per germline. CDR3 residues: CVVGPDREGLNYEQYF. The CDR3 DNA reads as TGTGTCGTAGGCCCGGACAGGGAAGGTCTCAACTACGAGCAGTACTTC.

This clonotype was counted between two and nine times. This chain links TRBV5-5 with TRBJ1-1; no definite D call. Germline loops: CDR1 SGHKS, CDR2 YYEKEE (reference sequence). Trimming stripped 6 bases from V and 5 bases from J, with 11 bases between. The CDR3 runs 12 residues. The DNA for the CDR3 is TGTGCCAGCAATAAGGTGGGGACTGAAGCTTTCTTT. Translating it yields CASNKVGTEAFF.